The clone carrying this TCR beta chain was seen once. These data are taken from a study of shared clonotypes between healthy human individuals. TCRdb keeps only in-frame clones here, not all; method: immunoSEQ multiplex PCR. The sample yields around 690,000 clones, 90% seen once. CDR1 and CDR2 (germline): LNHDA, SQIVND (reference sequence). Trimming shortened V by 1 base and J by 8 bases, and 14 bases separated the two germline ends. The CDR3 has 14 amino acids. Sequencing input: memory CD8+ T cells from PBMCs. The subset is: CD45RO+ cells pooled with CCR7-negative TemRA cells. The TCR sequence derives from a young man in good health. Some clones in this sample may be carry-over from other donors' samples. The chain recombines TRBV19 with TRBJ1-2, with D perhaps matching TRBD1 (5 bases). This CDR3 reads CASSIAEGSMGYTF. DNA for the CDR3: TGTGCCAGTAGTATAGCGGAGGGGTCTATGGGCTACACCTTC.